This paragraph covers one T cell receptor (beta chain) sequence. The data are from a study of blood T cell repertoires in COVID-19. Study-level background: Both acute and convalescent COVID-19 samples were obtained from the United States, Italy and Spain. T cells, B-cell-depleted T cells, or PBMCs provided the cDNA or gDNA that served as material.

In the source study's methods: Scientists estimated how many nucleated cells there were by amplifying reference gene primers. The protocol was immunoSEQ multiplex PCR, while the TCRdb copy is restricted to in-frame clones and leaves out a portion. The V and J calls and the clone size are those of that table, but D and trimming were determined from the DNA. Here the sample spans about 150,000 clones, 80% being singletons. Sequenced: peripheral blood. This receptor was identified in a man aged 55-75 years with acute or convalescent COVID-19.

CDR3 in amino acids: CASSLEAGVISEQYF. As DNA, the CDR3 is TGTGCCAGCAGCCTAGAGGCAGGGGTTATCAGCGAGCAGTACTTC. The V gene is TRBV6-5, the J gene TRBJ2-7; maybe TRBD1 (6 bases). CDR1 is MNHEY and CDR2 is SVGAGI in the germline V gene. This CDR3 is 15 amino acids long. Trimming stripped 6 bases from V and 6 bases from J, with 21 bases between.